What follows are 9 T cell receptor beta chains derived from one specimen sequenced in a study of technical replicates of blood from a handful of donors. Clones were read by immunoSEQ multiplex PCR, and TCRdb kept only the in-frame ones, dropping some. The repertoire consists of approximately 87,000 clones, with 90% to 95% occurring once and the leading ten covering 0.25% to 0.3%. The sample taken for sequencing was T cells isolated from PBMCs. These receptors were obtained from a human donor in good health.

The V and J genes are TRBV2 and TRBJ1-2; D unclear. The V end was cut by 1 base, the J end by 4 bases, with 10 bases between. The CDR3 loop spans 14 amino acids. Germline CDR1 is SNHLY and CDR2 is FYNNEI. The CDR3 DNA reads TGTGCCAGCAGTGAAGAGGCAGGTACCTATGGCTACACCTTC. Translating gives CASSEEAGTYGYTF.

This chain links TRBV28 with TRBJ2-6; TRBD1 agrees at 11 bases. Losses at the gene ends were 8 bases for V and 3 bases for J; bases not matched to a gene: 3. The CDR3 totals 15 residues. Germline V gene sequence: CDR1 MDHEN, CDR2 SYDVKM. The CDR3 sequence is CASGQGAFGANVLTF. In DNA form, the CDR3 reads TGTGCCAGCGGACAGGGGGCGTTTGGGGCCAACGTCCTGACTTTC.

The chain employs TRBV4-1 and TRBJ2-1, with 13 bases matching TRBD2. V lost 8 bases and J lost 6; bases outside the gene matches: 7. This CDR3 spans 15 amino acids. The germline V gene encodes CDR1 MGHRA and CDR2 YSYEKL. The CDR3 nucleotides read TGCGCCAGCCGGACTAGCGGGAGTTCTGGCAATGAGCAGTTCTTC. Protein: CASRTSGSSGNEQFF.

Here the CDR3 reads CASSDSGKLFF. The CDR3 region has the DNA TGCGCCAGCAGTGATTCAGGGAAACTGTTTTTT. This chain joins TRBV10-1 and TRBJ2-2, with TRBD1 as a possible D gene (5 bases). The CDR3 covers 11 residues. Trimming removed 3 bases at V and 14 bases at J, with 10 bases between. Germline CDR1 is WNHNN and CDR2 is SYGVQD (reference sequence).

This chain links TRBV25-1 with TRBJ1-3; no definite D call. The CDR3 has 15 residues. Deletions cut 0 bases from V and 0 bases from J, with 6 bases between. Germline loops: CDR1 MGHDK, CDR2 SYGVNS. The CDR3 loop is CASSEYGSSGNTIYF. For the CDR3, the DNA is TGTGCCAGCAGTGAATACGGGTCCTCTGGAAACACCATATATTTT.

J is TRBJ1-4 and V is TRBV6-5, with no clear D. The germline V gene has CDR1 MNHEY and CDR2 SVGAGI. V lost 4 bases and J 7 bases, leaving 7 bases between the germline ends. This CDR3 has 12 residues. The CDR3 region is CASSWAGEKLFF. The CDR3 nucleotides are TGTGCCAGCAGTTGGGCGGGTGAAAAACTGTTTTTT.

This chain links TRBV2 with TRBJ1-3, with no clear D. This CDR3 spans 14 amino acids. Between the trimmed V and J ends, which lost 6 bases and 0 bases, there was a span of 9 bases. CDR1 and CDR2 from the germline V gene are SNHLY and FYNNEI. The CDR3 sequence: CASSRLDSGNTIYF. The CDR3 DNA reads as TGTGCCAGCAGCCGACTGGACTCTGGAAACACCATATATTTT.

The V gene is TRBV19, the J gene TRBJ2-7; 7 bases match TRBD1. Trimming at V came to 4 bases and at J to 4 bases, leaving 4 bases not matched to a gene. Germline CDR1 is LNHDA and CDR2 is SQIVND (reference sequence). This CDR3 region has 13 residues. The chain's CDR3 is CASSTGDSYEQYF. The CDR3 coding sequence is TGTGCCAGTAGTACCGGGGACAGTTACGAGCAGTACTTC.

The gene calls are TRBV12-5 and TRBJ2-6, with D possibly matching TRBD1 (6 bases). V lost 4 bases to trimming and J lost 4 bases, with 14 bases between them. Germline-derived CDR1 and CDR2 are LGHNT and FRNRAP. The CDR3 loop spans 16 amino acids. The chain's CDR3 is CASGSPGTPGANVLTF. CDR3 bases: TGTGCTAGTGGTTCACCAGGGACACCAGGGGCCAACGTCCTGACTTTC.